The rows below give T cell receptor beta chains drawn from one sample of a study of blood T cell repertoires in COVID-19. Clones were read by immunoSEQ multiplex PCR, and TCRdb kept only the in-frame ones, dropping some. The profile shows 200,000 or so clones, 80% to 90% of them singletons. Sequencing used peripheral blood. The receptors were sampled from a woman in her 70s with acute or convalescent COVID-19. Both conserved end residues are trimmed from each CDR3. Size is omitted from some rows. Given values are once, few, many or a class for expanded clones.

clone size | J gene | V gene | CDR3 protein
few | TRBJ2-7 | TRBV6-5 | ASLDLSYEQY
NA | TRBJ2-7 | TRBV5-1 | ASRRDSASNYEQY
NA | TRBJ2-5 | TRBV15 | ATSRDPLRETQY
NA | TRBJ2-1 | TRBV18 | ASSPRSTVTEQF
once | TRBJ1-1 | TRBV6-5 | ASKGATGMNTEAF
NA | TRBJ2-4 | TRBV12-5 | ASGLTGVENIQY
NA | TRBJ2-7 | TRBV24-1 | ATALSYEQY
once | TRBJ2-1 | TRBV10-2 | ASSKSGGYYNEQF
NA | TRBJ1-1 | TRBV19 | ASRDQGAQGTEAF
NA | TRBJ1-4 | TRBV5-1 | ASSPASTLNEKLF
NA | TRBJ2-3 | TRBV6-4 | ASSPGWGDTQY
NA | TRBJ1-1 | TRBV9 | ASSVGQGATEAF
NA | TRBJ1-2 | TRBV5-1 | ASSLDGQGKGYT
NA | TRBJ2-7 | TRBV5-4 | ASSLGQGRHEQY
NA | TRBJ1-6 | TRBV25-1 | ASSESGGGMGSPLH